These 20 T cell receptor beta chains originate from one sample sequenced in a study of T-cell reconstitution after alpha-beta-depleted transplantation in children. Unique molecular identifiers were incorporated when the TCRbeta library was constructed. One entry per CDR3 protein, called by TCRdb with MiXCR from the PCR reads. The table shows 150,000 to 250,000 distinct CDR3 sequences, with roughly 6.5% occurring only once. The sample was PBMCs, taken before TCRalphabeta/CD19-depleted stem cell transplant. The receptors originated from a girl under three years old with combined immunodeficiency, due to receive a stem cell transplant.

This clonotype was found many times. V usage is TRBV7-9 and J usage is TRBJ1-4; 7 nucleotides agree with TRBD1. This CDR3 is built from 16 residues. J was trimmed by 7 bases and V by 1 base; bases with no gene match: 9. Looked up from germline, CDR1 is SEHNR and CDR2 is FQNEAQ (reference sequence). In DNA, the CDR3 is TGTGCCAGCAGCTTAGAACGACAGGGATCCGTTGAAAAACTGTTTTTT. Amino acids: CASSLERQGSVEKLFF.

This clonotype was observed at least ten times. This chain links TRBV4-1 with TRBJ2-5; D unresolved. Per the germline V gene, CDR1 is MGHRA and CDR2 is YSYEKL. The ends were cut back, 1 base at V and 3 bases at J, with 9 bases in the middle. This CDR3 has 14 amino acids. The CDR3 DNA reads TGCGCCAGCAGCCAAGTGAACTCTGAAGAGACCCAGTACTTC. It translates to CASSQVNSEETQYF.

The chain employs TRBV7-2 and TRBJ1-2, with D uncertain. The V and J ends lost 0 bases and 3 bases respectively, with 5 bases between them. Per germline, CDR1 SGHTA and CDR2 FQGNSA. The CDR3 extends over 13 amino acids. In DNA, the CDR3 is TGTGCCAGCAGCTTAGCGCCAGACTATGGCTACACCTTC. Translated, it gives CASSLAPDYGYTF.

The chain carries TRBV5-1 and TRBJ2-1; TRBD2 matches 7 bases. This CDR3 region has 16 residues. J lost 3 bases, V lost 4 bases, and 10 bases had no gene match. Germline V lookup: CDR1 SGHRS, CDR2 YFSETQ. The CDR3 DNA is TGCGCCAGCAGCCCACCGAGCGGGGCCAACTACAATGAGCAGTTCTTC. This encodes CASSPPSGANYNEQFF. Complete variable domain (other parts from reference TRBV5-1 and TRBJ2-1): KAGVTQTPRYLIKTRGQQVTLSCSPISGHRSVSWYQQTPGQGLQFLFEYFSETQRNKGNFPGRFSGRQFSNSRSEMNVSTLELGDSALYLCASSPPSGANYNEQFFGPGTRLTVL.

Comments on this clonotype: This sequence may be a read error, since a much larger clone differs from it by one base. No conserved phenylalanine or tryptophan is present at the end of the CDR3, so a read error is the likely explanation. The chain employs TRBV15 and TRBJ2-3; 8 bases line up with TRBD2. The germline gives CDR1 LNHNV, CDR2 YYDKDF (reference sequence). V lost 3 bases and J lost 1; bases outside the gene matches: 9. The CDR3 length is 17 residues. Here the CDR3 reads CATSRQRGLEGTDTQYV. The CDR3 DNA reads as TGTGCCACCAGCAGGCAACGGGGACTAGAAGGCACAGATACGCAGTATGTT.

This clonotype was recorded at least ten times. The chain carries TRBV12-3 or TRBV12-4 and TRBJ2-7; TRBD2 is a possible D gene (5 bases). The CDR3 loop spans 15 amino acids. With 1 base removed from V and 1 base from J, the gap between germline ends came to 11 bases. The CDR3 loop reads CASSLVAPMSYEQYF. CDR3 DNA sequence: TGTGCCAGCAGTTTAGTAGCGCCCATGTCCTACGAGCAGTACTTC.

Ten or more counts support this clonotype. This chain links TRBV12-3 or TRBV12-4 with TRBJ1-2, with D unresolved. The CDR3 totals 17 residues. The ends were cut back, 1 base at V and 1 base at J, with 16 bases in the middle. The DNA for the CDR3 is TGTGCCAGCAGTTTAGTGAGTGGGCAGACACGTAACTATGGCTACACCTTC. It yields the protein CASSLVSGQTRNYGYTF.

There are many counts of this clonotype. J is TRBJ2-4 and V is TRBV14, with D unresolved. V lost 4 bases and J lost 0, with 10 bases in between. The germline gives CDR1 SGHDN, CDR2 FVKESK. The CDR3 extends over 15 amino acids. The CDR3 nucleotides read TGTGCCAGCAGCCCAGGACCAAAAGCCAAAAACATTCAGTACTTC. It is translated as CASSPGPKAKNIQYF.

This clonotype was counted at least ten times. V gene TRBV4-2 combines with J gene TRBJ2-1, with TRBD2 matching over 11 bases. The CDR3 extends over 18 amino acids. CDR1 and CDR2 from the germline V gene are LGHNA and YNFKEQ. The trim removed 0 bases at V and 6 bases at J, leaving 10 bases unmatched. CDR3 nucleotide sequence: TGTGCCAGCAGCCAAGAACTAGCGGGAGTCCCTTTGGGCAATGAGCAGTTCTTC. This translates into CASSQELAGVPLGNEQFF.

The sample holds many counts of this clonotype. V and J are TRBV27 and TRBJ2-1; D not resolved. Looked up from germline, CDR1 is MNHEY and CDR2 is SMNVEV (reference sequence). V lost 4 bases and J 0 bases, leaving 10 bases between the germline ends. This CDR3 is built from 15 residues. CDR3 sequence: CASSSRPPSYNEQFF. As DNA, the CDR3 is TGTGCCAGCAGTTCACGACCCCCCTCCTACAATGAGCAGTTCTTC.

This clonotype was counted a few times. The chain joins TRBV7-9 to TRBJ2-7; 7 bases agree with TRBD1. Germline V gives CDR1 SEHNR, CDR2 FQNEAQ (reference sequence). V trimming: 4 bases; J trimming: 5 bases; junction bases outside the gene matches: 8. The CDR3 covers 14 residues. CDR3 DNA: TGTGCCAGCAGCTCTCCCGGGACAGTCCACGAGCAGTACTTC. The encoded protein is CASSSPGTVHEQYF.

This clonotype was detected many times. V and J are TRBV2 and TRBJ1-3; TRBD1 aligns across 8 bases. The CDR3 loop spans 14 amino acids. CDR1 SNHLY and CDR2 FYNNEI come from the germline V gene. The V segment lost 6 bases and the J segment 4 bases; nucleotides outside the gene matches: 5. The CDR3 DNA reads TGTGCCAGCAGCGCCGGGACAGGAGGAAACACCATATATTTT. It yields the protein CASSAGTGGNTIYF.

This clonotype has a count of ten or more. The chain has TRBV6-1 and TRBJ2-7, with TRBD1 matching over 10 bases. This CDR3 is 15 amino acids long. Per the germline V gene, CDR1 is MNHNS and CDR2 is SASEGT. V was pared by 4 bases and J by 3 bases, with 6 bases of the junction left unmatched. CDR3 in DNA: TGTGCCAGCAGTGGAAGGGACAGGGGAAACTACGAGCAGTACTTC. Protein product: CASSGRDRGNYEQYF.

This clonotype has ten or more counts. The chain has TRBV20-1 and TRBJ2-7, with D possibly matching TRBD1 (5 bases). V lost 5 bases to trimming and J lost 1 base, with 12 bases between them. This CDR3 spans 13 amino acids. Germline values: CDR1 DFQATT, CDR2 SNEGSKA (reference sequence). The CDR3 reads CSAPPTESYEQYF. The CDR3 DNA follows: TGCAGTGCTCCACCGACAGAGTCCTACGAGCAGTACTTC.

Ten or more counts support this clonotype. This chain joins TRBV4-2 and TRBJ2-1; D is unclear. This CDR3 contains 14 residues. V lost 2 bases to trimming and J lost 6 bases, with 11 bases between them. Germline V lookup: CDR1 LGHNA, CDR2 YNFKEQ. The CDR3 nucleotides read TGTGCCAGCAGCCAACCCCATTCAGTCAATGAGCAGTTCTTC. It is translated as CASSQPHSVNEQFF.

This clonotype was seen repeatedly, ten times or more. DNA for the CDR3: TGTGCCAGCAGCCCTGAGGGTCCACCCTACAATGAGCAGTTCTTC. This encodes CASSPEGPPYNEQFF. The genes are TRBV9 and TRBJ2-1, with D possibly matching TRBD2 (5 bases). CDR3 length equals 15 residues. V dropped 4 bases and J dropped 2 bases, with 13 bases sitting between them. Germline V lookup: CDR1 SGDLS, CDR2 YYNGEE.

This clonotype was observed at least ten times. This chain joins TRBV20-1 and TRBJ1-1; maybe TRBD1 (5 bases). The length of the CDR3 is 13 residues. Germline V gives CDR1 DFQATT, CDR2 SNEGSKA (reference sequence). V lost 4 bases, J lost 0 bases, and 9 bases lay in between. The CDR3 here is CSAMGRLNTEAFF. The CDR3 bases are TGCAGTGCTATGGGACGCCTGAACACTGAAGCTTTCTTT.

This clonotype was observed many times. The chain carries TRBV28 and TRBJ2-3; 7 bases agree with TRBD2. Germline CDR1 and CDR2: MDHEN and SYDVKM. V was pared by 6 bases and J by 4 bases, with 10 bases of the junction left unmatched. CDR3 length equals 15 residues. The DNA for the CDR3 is TGTGCCAGCAGCCATATGACTAGCCCCGCAGATACGCAGTATTTT. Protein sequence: CASSHMTSPADTQYF.

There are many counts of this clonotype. The CDR3 DNA reads TGTGCCAGCAGCTTAGGGGACAGTGGACCCTACGAGCAGTACTTC. Translating gives CASSLGDSGPYEQYF. The chain has TRBV7-6 and TRBJ2-7, with 7 bases lining up with TRBD1. The germline V gene encodes CDR1 SGHVS and CDR2 FNYEAQ. Trimming removed 1 base from V and 2 bases from J; junction bases left unmatched: 5. This CDR3 is built from 15 residues.

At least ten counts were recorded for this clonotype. The CDR3 sequence: CASSISGQSYNEQFF. In DNA form, the CDR3 reads TGTGCCAGCAGCATCTCGGGGCAATCCTACAATGAGCAGTTCTTC. V and J are TRBV11-1 and TRBJ2-1, with D possibly being TRBD1 or TRBD2 (5 bases each). CDR3 length: 15 residues. The germline CDR1 and CDR2 sequences are SGHAT and FQDESV (reference sequence). Between the trimmed V and J ends, which lost 5 bases and 1 base, there was a span of 12 bases. The full variable domain, with the rest looked up from reference TRBV11-1 and TRBJ2-1, is EAEVAQSPRYKITEKSQAVAFWCDPISGHATLYWYRQILGQGPELLVQFQDESVVDDSQLPKDRFSAERLKGVDSTLKIQPAELGDSAMYLCASSISGQSYNEQFFGPGTRLTVL.